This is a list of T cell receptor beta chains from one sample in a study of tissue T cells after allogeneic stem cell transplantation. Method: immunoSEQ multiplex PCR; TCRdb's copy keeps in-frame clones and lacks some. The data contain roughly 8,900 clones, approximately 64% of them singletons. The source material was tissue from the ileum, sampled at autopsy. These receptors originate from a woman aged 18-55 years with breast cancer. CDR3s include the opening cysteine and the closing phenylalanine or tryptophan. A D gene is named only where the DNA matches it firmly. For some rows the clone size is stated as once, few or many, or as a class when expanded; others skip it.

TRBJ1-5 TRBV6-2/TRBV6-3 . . TGTGCCAGCAGTTATCCCGGGACCGTGGGCAATCAGCCCCAGCATTTT CASSYPGTVGNQPQHF
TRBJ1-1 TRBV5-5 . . TGTGCCAGCAGCATAGACTCGGGGTCTGAAAGGACTGAAGCTTTCTTT CASSIDSGSERTEAFF
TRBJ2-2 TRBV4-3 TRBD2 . TGCGCCAGCAGCCGGAGCGGGGGGCAAGGCGGGGAGCTGTTTTTT CASSRSGGQGGELFF
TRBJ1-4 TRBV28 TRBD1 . TGTGCCAGCAGCGAGGGACAGGCTAATGAAAAACTGTTTTTT CASSEGQANEKLFF
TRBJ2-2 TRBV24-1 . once TGTGCCACCAGTGATCCCACGCAGTTAACCGGGGAGCTGTTTTTT CATSDPTQLTGELFF
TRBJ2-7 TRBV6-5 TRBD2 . TGTGCCAGCAGGGATCGGGGGGAGGCAGACGAGCAGTACTTC CASRDRGEADEQYF
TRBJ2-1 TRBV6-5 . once TGTGCCAGCAGTTTTGGACTGTCCTATGAGCAGTTCTTC CASSFGLSYEQFF
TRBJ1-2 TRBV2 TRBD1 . TGTGCCAGCAGTGAAACTGAGATATGGACAGGGAGGGGCTACACCTTC CASSETEIWTGRGYTF
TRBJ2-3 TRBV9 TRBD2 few TGTGCCAGCAGCGTAGAGGCTAGCGGGAGGGTCACAGATACGCAGTATTTT CASSVEASGRVTDTQYF
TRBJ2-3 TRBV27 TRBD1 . TGTGCCAGCAGTAGACAGGGAAGGGACACAGATACGCAGTATTTT CASSRQGRDTDTQYF
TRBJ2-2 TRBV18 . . TGTGCCAGCGCCGGGGCGACGAACACCGGGGAGCTGTTTTTT CASAGATNTGELFF
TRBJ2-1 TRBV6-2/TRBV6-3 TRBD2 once TGTGCCAGCAGTTGGTACGATTTCCGACTAGCGGGCAATGAGCAGTTCTTC CASSWYDFRLAGNEQFF
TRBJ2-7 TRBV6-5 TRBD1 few TGTGCCACCTTGGACAGGTACTCCTACGAGCAGTACTTC CATLDRYSYEQYF
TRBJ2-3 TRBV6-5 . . TGTGCCAGCAGTTATACCCGGGACACAGATACGCAGTATTTT CASSYTRDTDTQYF
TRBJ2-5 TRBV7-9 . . TGTGCCAGCAGCCAAATCGGGGCAGCGAAGACCCAGTACTTC CASSQIGAAKTQYF
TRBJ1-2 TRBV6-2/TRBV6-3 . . TGTGCCAGCAGTTACGTCTCGGGCTATGGCTACACCTTC CASSYVSGYGYTF
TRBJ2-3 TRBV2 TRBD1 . TGTGCCAGCACCATGGACAGGGGGCAGGGAGATACGCAGTATTTT CASTMDRGQGDTQYF
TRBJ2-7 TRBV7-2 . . TGTGCCAGCAGCTTAAGACCGTACGAGCAGTACTTC CASSLRPYEQYF
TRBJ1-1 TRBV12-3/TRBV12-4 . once TGTGCCAGCAGTTTTCAGCGGGACACTGAAGCTTTCTTT CASSFQRDTEAFF
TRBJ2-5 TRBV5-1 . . TGCGCCAGCAGTGATACGGGCAACCCTGGGGGGACCCAGTACTTC CASSDTGNPGGTQYF
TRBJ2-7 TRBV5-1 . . TGCGCCAGCAGCCCCTCGGGGATAGGCTACGAGCAGTACTTC CASSPSGIGYEQYF
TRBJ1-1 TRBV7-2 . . TGTGCCAGCAGCTTAGGCAGGGCTAATGAAGCTTTCTTT CASSLGRANEAFF
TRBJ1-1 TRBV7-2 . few TGTGCCAGCACCTTAGGAGACAGGAGGAACACTGAAGCTTTCTTT CASTLGDRRNTEAFF
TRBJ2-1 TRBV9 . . TGTGCCAGCAGCGTAGACATGGCTAATGAGCAGTTCTTC CASSVDMANEQFF
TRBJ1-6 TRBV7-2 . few TGTGCCAGCAGCCCACCCGATTCACCCCTCCACTTT CASSPPDSPLHF
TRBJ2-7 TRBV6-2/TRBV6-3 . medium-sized TGTGCCAGCAGTTACGTAGGCGGTCACTACGAGCAGTACTTC CASSYVGGHYEQYF
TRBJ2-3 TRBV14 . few TGTGCCAGCAGCCAAGCCTTTTTACCAGATACGCAGTATTTT CASSQAFLPDTQYF
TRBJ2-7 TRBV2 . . TGTGTCAGCAGCACTAGGGACTTATACTTC CVSSTRDLYF
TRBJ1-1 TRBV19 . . TGTGCCAGTAGTGCTACAGGGATTGGGGGCACTGAAGCTTTCTTT CASSATGIGGTEAFF
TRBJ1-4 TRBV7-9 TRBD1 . TGTGCTGGAGGGACAGGGAATGAAAAACTGTTTTTT CAGGTGNEKLFF
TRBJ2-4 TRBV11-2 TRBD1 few TGTGCCAGCAGCTTGGACAGGGGGGTGGACATTCAGTACTTC CASSLDRGVDIQYF
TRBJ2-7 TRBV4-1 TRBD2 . TGCGCCAGCAGCCAAGAAACTAGCGGGGGGGGCGAGCAGTACTTC CASSQETSGGGEQYF
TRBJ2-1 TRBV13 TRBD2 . TGTGCCAGCAGCTTAAGAACGGGAGGGCCGTTGTTGGACGAGCAGTTCTTC CASSLRTGGPLLDEQFF
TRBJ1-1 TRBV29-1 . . TGCAGCTTTGGCGAAGGGGGGGGCGCTGAAGCTTTCTTT CSFGEGGGAEAFF
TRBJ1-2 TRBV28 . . TGTGCCAGCAGGCTCGGGACACCCTACGGCTACACCTTC CASRLGTPYGYTF
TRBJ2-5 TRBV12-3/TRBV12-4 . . TGTGCCAGCAGTTTAACGGTGACAGAGACCCAGTACTTC CASSLTVTETQYF
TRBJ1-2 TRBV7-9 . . TGTGCCAGCGTTCGGGCTAACTATGGCTACACCTTC CASVRANYGYTF
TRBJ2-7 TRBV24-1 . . TGTGCCACCACCGAGGGTATCTACGAGCAGTACTTC CATTEGIYEQYF
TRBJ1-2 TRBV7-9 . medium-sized TGTGCCAGCAGCCCCATTGTGGATGGCTACACCTTC CASSPIVDGYTF
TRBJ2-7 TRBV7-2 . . TGTGCCAGCAGCTCATCGGGGCTAGCGTCCTACGAGCAGTACTTC CASSSSGLASYEQYF
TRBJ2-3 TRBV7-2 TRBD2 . TGTGCCAGCAGCTCCGGACTAGCGATGGGCCATACGCAGTATTTT CASSSGLAMGHTQYF
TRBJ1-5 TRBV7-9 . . TGTGCCAGCAGCGACACGGGACTCGTCAATCAGCCCCAGCATTTT CASSDTGLVNQPQHF
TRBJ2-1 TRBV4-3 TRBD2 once TGCGCCAGCAGCCAAGCGGGAGGCAGATACAATGAGCAGTTCTTC CASSQAGGRYNEQFF
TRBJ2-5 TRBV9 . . TGTGCCAGCAGCTGGGGAGCGGAACAAGAGACCCAGTACTTC CASSWGAEQETQYF
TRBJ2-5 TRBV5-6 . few TGTGCCAGCAGCTTGGCGGGGGTTGGCAAAGAGACCCAGTACTTC CASSLAGVGKETQYF
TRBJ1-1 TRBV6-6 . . TGTGCCAGCCGTCCGGGGGGAGCTGAAGCTTTCTTT CASRPGGAEAFF
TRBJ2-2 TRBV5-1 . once TGCGCCAGCAGCCCCTCGGTTACCGGGGAGCTGTTTTTT CASSPSVTGELFF
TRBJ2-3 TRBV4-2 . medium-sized TGTGCCAGCAGCCAGGGAAATAGCGCAGATACGCAGTATTTT CASSQGNSADTQYF
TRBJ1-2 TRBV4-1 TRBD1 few TGCGCCAGCAGCCCCCTCCACAGGGGGGACTATGGCTACACCTTC CASSPLHRGDYGYTF
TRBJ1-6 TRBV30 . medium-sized TGTGCCTGGAGTCCCAGGCCCCATCAAACAGGGTTTAATTCACCCCTCCACTTT CAWSPRPHQTGFNSPLHF
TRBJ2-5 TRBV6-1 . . TGTGCCAGCGGAGGGGCCGGGTTCGGGACCCAGTACTTC CASGGAGFGTQYF
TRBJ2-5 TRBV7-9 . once TGTGCCAGCAGCTTAGGAACAGGGTTGGGAGAGACCCAGTACTTC CASSLGTGLGETQYF
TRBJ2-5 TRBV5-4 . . TGTGCCAGCAGCTTGGTTTTGGGGGAGACCCAGTACTTC CASSLVLGETQYF
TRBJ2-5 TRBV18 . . TGTGCCAGCTCACCAGCATCCGGGACTGTCCAAGAGACCCAGTACTTC CASSPASGTVQETQYF
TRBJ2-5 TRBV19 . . TGTGCCAGTAGTAGGGCGCAGGGAAACCAGGAGACCCAGTACTTC CASSRAQGNQETQYF
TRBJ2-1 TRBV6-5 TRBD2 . TGTGCCAGCAGCCGAACTAGCGGAAACTACAATGAGCAGTTCTTC CASSRTSGNYNEQFF
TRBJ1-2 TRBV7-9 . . TGTGCCAGCAGCTTAGACGCGGCCCAATCGATAAGCTACACCTTC CASSLDAAQSISYTF
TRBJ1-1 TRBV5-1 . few TGCGCCAGCACCCCGGACACCATGAACACTGAAGCTTTCTTT CASTPDTMNTEAFF